A selection of T cell receptor beta chains follows, all from one sample in a study of T cell changes during pregnancy in multiple sclerosis. Profiling relied on immunoSEQ multiplex PCR, and the TCRdb table lists in-frame clones only, not all of them. Among 90,000 to 120,000 clones, around 92% were seen once, and the ten largest hold 0.78%. Sequencing used peripheral blood, obtained in the third trimester of pregnancy. The receptors stem from a female donor in good health, enrolled as a control in a pregnancy study. The CDR3 runs from the conserved cysteine through the conserved F or W. The D gene is left open where the match is weak. Expanded clones are given a class, and other clones once, few, many or no size at all.

j_call d_call cdr3_length v_call clone_size cdr3_nt cdr3_aa
TRBJ2-5 . 15 TRBV5-6 . TGTGCCAGCAGCCCTGTTTCAGGGATCCAAGAGACCCAGTACTTC CASSPVSGIQETQYF
TRBJ2-3 TRBD1 19 TRBV5-1 . TGCGCCAGCAGCAGGACAGGGGTGGGCCAGAGGGCGTTCACAGATACGCAGTATTTT CASSRTGVGQRAFTDTQYF
TRBJ2-1 TRBD2 14 TRBV5-6 . TGTGCCAGCAGTGCACGGGGGGGTTCGAATGAGCAGTTCTTC CASSARGGSNEQFF
TRBJ1-1 . 15 TRBV5-4 . TGTGCCAGCAGCCCCACCCGGTCTTTTAACACTGAAGCTTTCTTT CASSPTRSFNTEAFF
TRBJ1-1 . 12 TRBV14 . TGTGCCAGCAGCCCCGGGGGATCCGAAGCTTTCTTT CASSPGGSEAFF
TRBJ1-3 . 15 TRBV30 . TGTGCCTGGAGCCTATCGGGTAACTCTGGAAACACCATATATTTT CAWSLSGNSGNTIYF
TRBJ2-2 . 15 TRBV4-1 . TGCGCCAGCAGCCAAGAGGAGGGTTTTACCGGGGAGCTGTTTTTT CASSQEEGFTGELFF
TRBJ2-1 . 13 TRBV6-5 once TGTGCCAGCACCACAACTAGGTTCAATGAGCAGTTCTTC CASTTTRFNEQFF
TRBJ1-1 TRBD1 16 TRBV30 . TGTGCCTGGGGTCGACAGATCGGGACAGGATTGGCTGAAGCTTTCTTT CAWGRQIGTGLAEAFF
TRBJ2-3 . 14 TRBV5-1 once TGCGCCAGCAGATCACAGGGTGACACAGATACGCAGTATTTT CASRSQGDTDTQYF
TRBJ2-6 . 16 TRBV4-3 . TGCGCCAGCAGCCAAGATCGAGGGACTGGGGCCAACGTCCTGACTTTC CASSQDRGTGANVLTF
TRBJ1-1 TRBD1 13 TRBV6-6 once TGTGCCAGCAGTTACGACAGGGTAGCTGAAGCTTTCTTT CASSYDRVAEAFF
TRBJ2-5 TRBD1 16 TRBV14 . TGTGCCAGCAGCCACATAAGACAGGGAAGAGGGGAGACCCAGTACTTC CASSHIRQGRGETQYF
TRBJ1-1 . 15 TRBV9 few TGTGCCAGCAGCGTAGACCCGGACAGCCAGGATGAAGCTTTCTTT CASSVDPDSQDEAFF
TRBJ2-7 . 17 TRBV6-1 . TGTGCCAGCAGTGCTAGCATTAACAGAGGAATCTCCTACGAGCAGTACTTC CASSASINRGISYEQYF
TRBJ1-1 . 14 TRBV4-1 once TGCGCCAGCAGCCAAGATAGGGCGGGGACTGAAGCTTTCTTT CASSQDRAGTEAFF
TRBJ1-2 TRBD1 17 TRBV10-3 once TGTGCCATCAGCGCACGGGGACAGGGGGATCCTAACTATGGCTACACCTTC CAISARGQGDPNYGYTF
TRBJ1-1 TRBD1 17 TRBV5-8 . TGTGCCAGCAGCTTGGCCACAGGGGGCTTTTTAGACACTGAAGCTTTCTTT CASSLATGGFLDTEAFF
TRBJ2-7 TRBD1 14 TRBV2 once TGTGCCAGCAGTGATCAGCAGGGGGTTGTCGAGCAGTACTTC CASSDQQGVVEQYF
TRBJ2-5 TRBD1 15 TRBV5-6 . TGTGCCAGCAGCGGCGGGACAGGGGTAGGGGAGACCCAGTACTTC CASSGGTGVGETQYF
TRBJ1-1 . 13 TRBV6-1 . TGTGCCAGCAGTGAAGCGACCAGGGCTGAAGCTTTCTTT CASSEATRAEAFF
TRBJ2-7 TRBD1 14 TRBV19 . TGTGCCAGTAGTGGGACAGATCTCACCTACGAGCAGTACTTC CASSGTDLTYEQYF
TRBJ1-1 . 14 TRBV29-1 . TGCAGCGTTGCCCACAGGGAGATAAGCGCTGAAGCTTTCTTT CSVAHREISAEAFF
TRBJ2-2 . 16 TRBV7-2 . TGTGCCAGCAGCGTAGGGGCGGGGCCGAACACCGGGGAGCTGTTTTTT CASSVGAGPNTGELFF
TRBJ1-1 . 15 TRBV9 . TGTGCCAGCAGCGTTAAACAGGACATGAACACTGAAGCTTTCTTT CASSVKQDMNTEAFF
TRBJ1-3 . 14 TRBV27 once TGTGCCAGCAGTTCAGCCAGGCAGATAAACACCATATATTTT CASSSARQINTIYF
TRBJ1-6 TRBD1 16 TRBV30 . TGTGCCTGGAGCCGGACAGGACAACTTGGGGATTCACCCCTCCACTTT CAWSRTGQLGDSPLHF
TRBJ2-6 . 16 TRBV28 . TGTGCCAGCAGTTTCGGGCAGCGGTCTGGGGCCAACGTCCTGACTTTC CASSFGQRSGANVLTF
TRBJ2-7 TRBD1 16 TRBV7-3 . TGTGCCAGCAGCCTTGGGCCTAGGACAGGTAGGAGCGAGCAGTACTTC CASSLGPRTGRSEQYF
TRBJ1-1 . 13 TRBV7-9 . TGTGCCAGCAGCTTGGTACAGGAGCCGGGAGCTTTCTTT CASSLVQEPGAFF
TRBJ1-1 . 14 TRBV4-1 . TGCGCCAGCAGCCAAGACCGGGGGTCGGGAGAAGCTTTCTTT CASSQDRGSGEAFF
TRBJ2-1 . 16 TRBV5-6 . TGTGCCAGCAGCTTTATTGGGGAGTTCGTAAACAATGAGCAGTTCTTC CASSFIGEFVNNEQFF
TRBJ1-2 . 13 TRBV6-5 . TGTGCCAGCACCGCCTTAGGGGCTGGTGGCTACACCTTC CASTALGAGGYTF
TRBJ1-5 . 12 TRBV6-6 . TGTGCCAGCAGTTCGGGTAATCAGCCCCAGCATTTT CASSSGNQPQHF
TRBJ1-5 . 14 TRBV7-9 . TGTGCCAGCAGCTTATTAGGCGGGGAGCAGCCCCAGCATTTT CASSLLGGEQPQHF
TRBJ2-1 TRBD2 17 TRBV7-8 . TGTGCCAGCAGGCCTAGACTAGCGGGGGGTACCTACAATGAGCAGTTCTTC CASRPRLAGGTYNEQFF
TRBJ2-5 TRBD1 15 TRBV27 . TGTGCCAGCAGAGCCTTGGACAGGGGATGGGAGACCCAGTACTTC CASRALDRGWETQYF
TRBJ2-7 TRBD1 14 TRBV19 . TGTGCCAGTACACCGGGACAGGGGCCCTACGAGCAGTACTTC CASTPGQGPYEQYF
TRBJ1-6 TRBD1 13 TRBV11-3 . TGTGCCAGCAGCCAGACAGGGAATTCACCCCTCCACTTT CASSQTGNSPLHF
TRBJ1-4 TRBD1 16 TRBV4-2 . TGTGCCAGCAGCCAAGGTCTCGGACAGGGATATGAAAAACTGTTTTTT CASSQGLGQGYEKLFF
TRBJ2-1 TRBD2 15 TRBV30 . TGTGCCTGGAGGCTTCTAGCGGGGGAACCAAATGAGCAGTTCTTC CAWRLLAGEPNEQFF
TRBJ2-1 . 14 TRBV7-3 once TGTGCCAGCAGCTTAAGCGGACTTGATAATGAGCAGTTCTTC CASSLSGLDNEQFF
TRBJ2-6 . 14 TRBV30 . TGTGCCAGGGGAGGGGGCTCTGGGGCCAACGTCCTGACTTTC CARGGGSGANVLTF
TRBJ1-1 . 14 TRBV7-9 . TGTGCCAGCAGCGAGGAGGGAAGGAACACTGAAGCTTTCTTT CASSEEGRNTEAFF
TRBJ1-6 . 14 TRBV30 . TGTGCCTGGAGTAATGGGGCGGCGGCCGCTCCCCTCCACTTT CAWSNGAAAAPLHF
TRBJ1-2 . 14 TRBV18 . TGTGCCAGCTCACCACCATGGGACTCAGGTGGCTACACCTTC CASSPPWDSGGYTF
TRBJ1-2 . 15 TRBV10-3 . TGTGCCATCAGTGAGTCCGAGGGTTATCTGGATGGCTACACCTTC CAISESEGYLDGYTF
TRBJ2-5 TRBD1 14 TRBV5-4 . TGTGCCAGCAGCCCCTGGACAGGTGGAGAGACCCAGTACTTC CASSPWTGGETQYF
TRBJ2-1 . 15 TRBV11-3 . TGTGCCAGCAGCTCAGACAGAGTCAGGAACAATGAGCAGTTCTTC CASSSDRVRNNEQFF
TRBJ1-4 . 14 TRBV19 . TGTGCCAGTAAGTCCCAGGGCGAGAGTGAAAAACTGTTTTTT CASKSQGESEKLFF
TRBJ1-6 TRBD1 15 TRBV18 . TGTGCCAGCTCAGGCAACAGGGGCAACAATTCACCCCTCCACTTT CASSGNRGNNSPLHF
TRBJ1-5 . 12 TRBV27 . TGTGCCAGCAAATTCCAGGGGCAGCCCCAGCATTTT CASKFQGQPQHF
TRBJ2-3 TRBD1 15 TRBV5-6 . TGTGCCAGCAGCTTGGCAGGGGGCGGCACAGATACGCAGTATTTT CASSLAGGGTDTQYF